Shown below are 20 T cell receptor beta chains from a single sample sequenced in a study of cytomegalovirus exposure and HLA in healthy donors. This PCR relied on a set of 60 Vbeta primers and 13 Jbeta primers. The data were produced by immunoSEQ multiplex PCR, yet TCRdb's version contains in-frame clones alone and is incomplete. The sample records around 130,000 clones, approximately 74% being singletons. Sequencing was performed on PBMCs. These receptors came from a man aged 35 to 55 in good health and CMV-seropositive.

There are a few counts of this clone. This rearrangement joins TRBV27 to TRBJ2-3; D unclear. Trimming pared 3 bases from V and 3 bases from J, leaving 13 bases between. Germline V gene lookup returns CDR1 MNHEY and CDR2 SMNVEV (reference sequence). The CDR3 length is 15 residues. The CDR3 reads CASSLHIPRTDTQYF. The CDR3 DNA reads as TGTGCCAGCAGTTTGCATATCCCCCGGACAGATACGCAGTATTTT.

This rearrangement joins TRBV7-8 to TRBJ2-7; 8 bases align to TRBD2. V shed 5 bases, J shed 11 bases, and the junction held 8 bases outside the gene matches. Germline V gene data show CDR1 as SGHVS and CDR2 as FQNEAQ. The CDR3 loop spans 12 amino acids. In DNA, the CDR3 is TGTGCCAGCAGCGGACGGACTAGCCCGGAGTACTTC. It is translated as CASSGRTSPEYF. The full variable domain, with the rest looked up from reference TRBV7-8 and TRBJ2-7, is GAGVSQSPRYKVAKRGQDVALRCDPISGHVSLFWYQQALGQGPEFLTYFQNEAQLDKSGLPSDRFFAERPEGSVSTLKIQRTQQEDSAVYLCASSGRTSPEYFGPGTRLTVT.

The V call is TRBV15, the J call TRBJ1-5, with 7 bases that match TRBD1. V gave up 4 bases and J gave up 2 bases; unmatched junction bases: 2. Germline assignment: CDR1 LNHNV and CDR2 YYDKDF (reference sequence). The CDR3 contains 14 residues. The CDR3 DNA reads as TGTGCCACCAGCACCGGGACAGGCAATCAGCCCCAGCATTTT. Amino acids: CATSTGTGNQPQHF.

V is TRBV19 and J is TRBJ1-5; weak D call: TRBD1 (5 bases). V lost 6 bases and J 5 bases, leaving 14 bases between the germline ends. Germline CDR1 and CDR2: LNHDA and SQIVND (reference sequence). This CDR3 is 14 amino acids long. DNA for the CDR3: TGTGCCAGTAGGCGGACGGGGGACGATCAGCCCCAGCATTTT. Translated, it gives CASRRTGDDQPQHF.

This chain links TRBV27 with TRBJ1-2; no clear D. V lost 8 bases and J lost 7, with 20 bases in between. The CDR3 sequence is 14 residues long. Germline CDR1 is MNHEY and CDR2 is SMNVEV (reference sequence). The CDR3 is CASALSTLLGGYTF. The CDR3 region has the DNA TGTGCCAGCGCCCTTTCGACTCTCTTAGGTGGCTACACCTTC.

V is TRBV6-4 and J is TRBJ2-3; 10 bases are shared with TRBD2. V shed 6 bases and J 5 bases; nucleotides not matched to a gene: 11. The CDR3 is 16 amino acids. The V gene's germline CDR1 is MRHNA and CDR2 SNTAGT. The CDR3: CASSVLAGAPGDTQYF. DNA of the CDR3: TGTGCCAGCAGCGTTCTAGCGGGGGCTCCGGGAGATACGCAGTATTTT.

V gene TRBV6-5 combines with J gene TRBJ2-2; 7 bases fit TRBD1. The length of the CDR3 is 16 residues. J was trimmed by 0 bases and V by 2 bases; bases with no gene match: 3. CDR1 is MNHEY, CDR2 SVGAGI, per germline. For the CDR3, the DNA is TGTGCCAGCAGTTACCCCGGGACAGCGAACACCGGGGAGCTGTTTTTT. Translated, it gives CASSYPGTANTGELFF.

This clone was recorded once. In DNA, the CDR3 is TGTGCCAGCCGCGGGGAGGGGTGGGCAGATACGCAGTATTTT. Its translation is CASRGEGWADTQYF. The chain has TRBV6-4 and TRBJ2-3, with 7 bases matching TRBD2. Germline loops: CDR1 MRHNA, CDR2 SNTAGT. The junction had 9 bases not matched to a gene; V was cut back by 8 bases and J by 4 bases. There are 14 residues in the CDR3.

This chain connects TRBV5-4 to TRBJ2-4; the match to TRBD1 covers 10 bases. This CDR3 has 16 amino acids. The junction had 7 bases not matched to a gene; V was cut back by 5 bases and J by 2 bases. Per the germline V gene, CDR1 is SGHNT and CDR2 is YYREEE (reference sequence). CDR3 sequence (DNA): TGTGCCAGCAGGTCCGGGACAGGGGCGTCCAAAAACATTCAGTACTTC. It encodes CASRSGTGASKNIQYF.

V usage is TRBV4-1 and J usage is TRBJ2-7; a weak D match, TRBD1 (6 bases). In germline, CDR1 is MGHRA, CDR2 YSYEKL. This CDR3 comprises 15 residues. The V and J ends lost 1 base and 2 bases respectively, with 12 bases between them. Here the CDR3 DNA reads TGCGCCAGCAGCCAAGGATGGACAGAGGCCTACGAGCAGTACTTC. Translated: CASSQGWTEAYEQYF.

V gene TRBV7-9 combines with J gene TRBJ2-2; TRBD2 agrees at 11 bases. The CDR3 has 18 residues. Per the germline V gene, CDR1 is SEHNR and CDR2 is FQNEAQ (reference sequence). J was trimmed by 2 bases and V by 1 base; bases with no gene match: 6. CDR3 protein: CASSLVRLAGGNTGELFF. The CDR3 nucleotides are TGTGCCAGCAGCTTAGTTCGGCTAGCGGGAGGAAACACCGGGGAGCTGTTTTTT.

The rearrangement uses TRBV6-1 and TRBJ1-2, with D perhaps matching TRBD1 (6 bases). CDR1 is MNHNS and CDR2 is SASEGT in the germline V gene. The CDR3 is made up of 14 amino acids. Trimming removed 4 bases from V and 4 bases from J, with 13 bases in between. The CDR3, as DNA: TGTGCCAGCAGTGCCACAGGGCTGGGCTATGGCTACACCTTC. Its protein is CASSATGLGYGYTF.

In its sample, this clone was seen once. The chain has TRBV2 and TRBJ1-4; the match to TRBD1 covers 9 bases. Germline assignment: CDR1 SNHLY and CDR2 FYNNEI. The CDR3 length is 15 residues. V trimming: 3 bases; J trimming: 10 bases; junction bases outside the gene matches: 9. Here the CDR3 reads CASSDSGTGRVKLFF. CDR3 bases: TGTGCCAGCAGTGACTCCGGGACAGGGAGAGTAAAACTGTTTTTT.

CDR3 DNA: TGTGCCAGCAGCATAAGGGAGAAGGTCAATCAGCCCCAGCATTTT. Its protein is CASSIREKVNQPQHF. The rearrangement links TRBV21-1 to TRBJ1-5. TRBV21-1 is given as a pseudogene. This CDR3 region has 15 residues.

The chain combines TRBV7-2 with TRBJ1-2; D not certain. The CDR3 runs 12 residues. Germline assignment: CDR1 SGHTA and CDR2 FQGNSA. The ends were cut back, 1 base at V and 7 bases at J, with 7 bases in the middle. DNA of the CDR3: TGTGCCAGCAGCTTAGATTCGTTTGGCTACACCTTC. Its translation: CASSLDSFGYTF.

This clone was recorded a few times. This chain uses TRBV4-1 with TRBJ1-1; D ambiguous. The CDR3 is 14 residues long. The germline V and J ends were trimmed by 4 bases and 1 base, with 10 bases remaining between them. In germline, CDR1 is MGHRA, CDR2 YSYEKL. The CDR3, as DNA: TGCGCCAGCAGCCTTTTCGCGGGGAACACTGAAGCTTTCTTT. Translating gives CASSLFAGNTEAFF.

This clone appeared a few times. The V call is TRBV2, the J call TRBJ1-5; TRBD1 agrees at 8 bases. There are 14 residues in the CDR3. Germline values: CDR1 SNHLY, CDR2 FYNNEI. After removal of 6 bases from V and 2 bases from J, the junction contained 3 bases not matched to a gene. CDR3 loop: CASRRTGRNQPQHF. As DNA, the CDR3 is TGTGCCAGCAGAAGGACAGGGCGCAATCAGCCCCAGCATTTT.

This rearrangement joins TRBV6-6 to TRBJ1-2; D is perhaps TRBD1 (5 bases). The V end lost 7 bases, the J end lost 4 bases, and 10 bases lay between the germline ends. The germline V gene encodes CDR1 MNHNY and CDR2 SVGAGI (reference sequence). CDR3 length: 12 residues. The chain's CDR3 is CASTGQAYGYTF. The CDR3 region has the DNA TGTGCCAGCACAGGGCAAGCCTATGGCTACACCTTC.

This clone is a singleton in its sample. The chain couples TRBV28 to TRBJ1-2; D possibly corresponds to TRBD1 (6 bases). The CDR3 has 10 amino acids. Germline loops: CDR1 MDHEN, CDR2 SYDVKM. The CDR3 nucleotides are TGTCTAGTGAGGGGACAAGGCTACACCTTC. This sequence encodes CLVRGQGYTF.

The chain employs TRBV6-6 and TRBJ2-1, with TRBD2 matching 9 bases. Looked up from germline, CDR1 is MNHNY and CDR2 is SVGAGI (reference sequence). Trimming cost V 5 bases and J 3 bases; bases outside gene matches: 2. The CDR3 contains 14 residues. The CDR3 DNA follows: TGTGCCAGCAGTGAGACTAGCGGCTACAATGAGCAGTTCTTC. It specifies CASSETSGYNEQFF.